Listed below are T cell receptor beta chains from one sample, sequenced in a study of T cell repertoires in cytomegalovirus infection. TCRdb independently ran MiXCR on the reads; one entry per CDR3 protein. This sample has approximately 350,000 distinct CDR3 sequences, with about a third found just once. Antigen specificity for these receptors is unknown. This sample comprised cultured PBMCs, obtained from culture after CMV antigen stimulation. The receptors here all came from a human donor in good health (CMV status not recorded). Some clones in this sample may be carry-over from other donors' samples. Each CDR3 is given without its conserved first and last residue. The order of the fields is J gene, V gene, CDR3 protein.

TRBJ1-2,TRBV10-3,AISEWQGYNYGYT
TRBJ2-3,TRBV12-3/TRBV12-4,ASSSGLAGVVDTQY
TRBJ2-1,TRBV30,AWSVGQGQYNEQF
TRBJ2-5,TRBV7-2,ASSLVPAETQY
TRBJ2-1,TRBV7-2,ASSLASGAAYNEQF
TRBJ2-7,TRBV9,ASSPTNKATRGYEQY
TRBJ1-1,TRBV6-9,ASSYRGPTEAF
TRBJ2-7,TRBV5-1,ASSSRTGSSEQY
TRBJ2-1,TRBV11-2,ASSPRLVSEQF
TRBJ2-7,TRBV7-8,ASSPAARLVEQY
TRBJ2-2,TRBV12-3/TRBV12-4,ATALRQGNTGALF
TRBJ2-1,TRBV29-1,SVEAGVGEQF
TRBJ1-2,TRBV28,ASSLQGAAYGYT
TRBJ2-5,TRBV12-3/TRBV12-4,ASQPGRGFQETQY
TRBJ2-1,TRBV20-1,SARGQGGVNNEQF
TRBJ2-1,TRBV19,ASSNRQGYYNEQF
TRBJ1-2,TRBV18,ASSPPPQGDYGYT
TRBJ1-2,TRBV7-9,ASSYGGGLEVVGYT
TRBJ1-5,TRBV29-1,SVLDGYNQPQH
TRBJ2-3,TRBV7-9,ASSEGLAGGPTDTQY
TRBJ2-1,TRBV14,ASSQGLAGGGSNEQF
TRBJ1-4,TRBV7-2,ASSPGQGAIKKLF
TRBJ2-2,TRBV10-3,AISDQGIGAGELF
TRBJ1-3,TRBV27,ASSPGQGLGGNTIY